This T cell receptor beta chain appears in the sequencing data of a study of human T cells and chemical hapten exposure. Background on the study: Slight differences in pooled library volume were the main source of varying TCR yields across samples.

TCRdb reprocessed the RACE reads via MiXCR and lists one record per CDR3 protein. The sample contains approximately 89,000 distinct CDR3 sequences, 6% to 8.5% of which appear only once. General study results and limits: Counts of TCRs above 1 in 1000 frequency stayed unchanged with DPC sensitization. It was expanded TCRs that formed significantly more large CDR3 similarity clusters than controls did.

Germline V lookup: CDR1 SGHVS, CDR2 FNYEAQ. The V gene end was trimmed by 4 bases and the J gene end by 0 bases; junction bases not matched to a gene: 15. The CDR3 has 21 residues. This clonotype occurred a few times. The target antigen is unknown. Regarding time point: patch test 2, 6 weeks after DPC sensitization. Treatment of the sample: therapeutic diphenylcyclopropenone sensitization with weekly scalp DPC. Someone pulled total RNA out of unfractionated whole blood. The sequences come from whole blood, collected in connection with sensitization to the hapten diphenylcyclopropenone (DPC). The sequence derives from a woman aged 25-40 years with alopecia areata. Some clones in this sample may be carry-over from other donors' samples. The chain links TRBV7-6 to TRBJ2-6; the match to TRBD1 covers 10 bases. The CDR3 is CASSSDRGHPPTLSGANVLTF. CDR3 in DNA: TGTGCCAGCAGCTCAGACAGGGGGCACCCGCCCACTCTCTCTGGGGCCAACGTCCTGACTTTC. The variable domain in full, with the rest retrieved from reference TRBV7-6 and TRBJ2-6, is GAGVSQSPRYKVTKRGQDVALRCDPISGHVSLYWYRQALGQGPEFLTYFNYEAQQDKSGLPNDRFSAERPEGSISTLTIQRTEQRDSAMYRCASSSDRGHPPTLSGANVLTFGAGSRLTVL.